Following are 23 T cell receptor beta chains from one sample sequenced in a study of blood T cell repertoires in COVID-19. Profiled with immunoSEQ multiplex PCR; TCRdb holds only in-frame clones, not every one. The sample includes tens of thousands of clones, about 83% of them seen just once. The sample consisted of peripheral blood. The source is an elderly woman with acute or convalescent COVID-19.

The chain couples TRBV2 to TRBJ1-2; tentative D call: TRBD1 (5 bases). The CDR3 contains 15 residues. Germline V lookup: CDR1 SNHLY, CDR2 FYNNEI. V shed 1 base and J shed 8 bases, with 17 bases lying between them. CDR3: CASSEDSGLIMGYTF. CDR3 coding DNA: TGTGCCAGCAGTGAAGATTCGGGACTGATAATGGGCTACACCTTC.

This chain links TRBV3-1 (or the pseudogene TRBV3-2) with TRBJ1-2; 11 bases map to TRBD1. The junction had 3 bases not matched to a gene; V was cut back by 3 bases and J by 3 bases. The CDR3 is 15 residues long. The germline CDR1 and CDR2 sequences are LGHDT and YNNKEL (reference sequence). The CDR3 here is CASSQGQGVHYGYTF. In DNA form, the CDR3 reads TGTGCCAGCAGCCAGGGACAGGGGGTGCACTATGGCTACACCTTC.

The chain joins TRBV2 to TRBJ2-7, with a possible D match to TRBD1 (5 bases). The CDR3 consists of 12 residues. The V end lost 6 bases, the J end lost 7 bases, and 13 bases lay between the germline ends. From germline, CDR1 is SNHLY and CDR2 FYNNEI. CDR3: CASRARVWEQYF. The CDR3 coding sequence is TGTGCCAGCAGGGCCAGGGTCTGGGAGCAGTACTTC.

V gene TRBV4-1 combines with J gene TRBJ1-1; D perhaps matches TRBD1 (5 bases). The CDR3 extends over 14 amino acids. From germline, CDR1 is MGHRA and CDR2 YSYEKL. V was trimmed by 1 base and J by 6 bases, leaving 12 bases between them. The CDR3 loop reads CASSQVLWGAEAFF. CDR3 in DNA: TGCGCCAGCAGCCAAGTTCTGTGGGGCGCTGAAGCTTTCTTT.

This chain connects TRBV19 to TRBJ2-3, with a possible D match to TRBD1 (6 bases). Germline assignment: CDR1 LNHDA and CDR2 SQIVND (reference sequence). V was pared by 10 bases and J by 0 bases, with 14 bases between. This CDR3 is 14 amino acids long. The CDR3 bases are TGTGCCACCCAGGACAGTCCGAGCACAGATACGCAGTATTTT. Translating gives CATQDSPSTDTQYF.

The rearrangement joins TRBV12-3 or TRBV12-4 to TRBJ1-1; possibly TRBD1 for D (5 bases). The CDR3 runs to 12 residues. The V end lost 3 bases, the J end lost 11 bases, and 13 bases lay between the germline ends. The CDR3 region has the DNA TGTGCCAGCAGTTTTGGAGGGACCCTCGCTTTCTTT. It is translated as CASSFGGTLAFF.

J is TRBJ2-6 and V is TRBV19; TRBD2 is a possible D gene (6 bases). This CDR3 contains 16 residues. Deletions cut 5 bases from V and 4 bases from J, with 15 bases between. Per the germline V gene, CDR1 is LNHDA and CDR2 is SQIVND (reference sequence). DNA for the CDR3: TGTGCCAGTAGTCGGACTACCCCCTCCGGGGCCAACGTCCTGACTTTC. Protein: CASSRTTPSGANVLTF.

The V gene is TRBV27, the J gene TRBJ2-3, with TRBD1 matching 10 bases. This CDR3 contains 15 residues. Unmatched junction bases numbered 11, after V lost 5 bases and J lost 9 bases. Germline CDR1 MNHEY, CDR2 SMNVEV (reference sequence). The CDR3 loop reads CASSAAGTGDRTQYF. CDR3 DNA: TGTGCCAGCAGTGCTGCCGGGACAGGGGATAGAACGCAGTATTTT.

This clone was seen a single time. The chain links TRBV5-1 to TRBJ2-1, with a weak D call TRBD1 (5 bases). V gave up 0 bases and J gave up 0 bases, with 13 bases separating them. CDR3 length equals 17 residues. CDR1 SGHRS and CDR2 YFSETQ come from the germline V gene. CDR3 in amino acids: CASSLGQPQGSYNEQFF. CDR3 DNA: TGCGCCAGCAGCTTGGGCCAGCCTCAGGGCTCCTACAATGAGCAGTTCTTC.

For the CDR3, the DNA is TGTGCCAGCAGTTTACGCCCACGGGTGCCCGGGGAGCTGTTTTTT. This gives the protein CASSLRPRVPGELFF. J is TRBJ2-2 and V is TRBV27; the D is unclear. The V end was cut by 2 bases, the J end by 6 bases, with 13 bases between. The CDR3 length is 15 residues. Looked up from germline, CDR1 is MNHEY and CDR2 is SMNVEV (reference sequence).

The V and J genes are TRBV18 and TRBJ2-2; 7 positions match TRBD2. Losses at the gene ends were 1 base for V and 2 bases for J; bases not matched to a gene: 1. Germline assignment: CDR1 KGHSH and CDR2 LQKENI. The CDR3 loop spans 15 amino acids. The CDR3 loop is CASSPLAGNTGELFF. The CDR3 region has the DNA TGTGCCAGCTCACCACTAGCGGGCAACACCGGGGAGCTGTTTTTT.

V gene TRBV19 combines with J gene TRBJ1-2; possibly TRBD1 for D (6 bases). V dropped 5 bases and J dropped 6 bases, with 19 bases sitting between them. This CDR3 spans 15 amino acids. CDR1 is LNHDA and CDR2 is SQIVND in the germline V gene (reference sequence). In DNA form, the CDR3 reads TGTGCCAGTAGTGCTCGCCCCGGGACACCGAATGGCTACACCTTC. It codes for CASSARPGTPNGYTF.

The V and J genes are TRBV7-2 and TRBJ2-7; 10 bases fit TRBD2. V trimming: 1 base; J trimming: 7 bases; junction bases outside the gene matches: 10. The CDR3 length is 16 residues. Germline V gene lookup returns CDR1 SGHTA and CDR2 FQGNSA. The CDR3 sequence is CASSLGSTAGGREQYF. The CDR3 DNA reads TGTGCCAGCAGCTTAGGAAGTACAGCGGGGGGGCGAGAGCAGTACTTC.

This chain joins TRBV4-1 and TRBJ1-2; D call uncertain. This CDR3 contains 14 residues. The V end was cut by 3 bases, the J end by 3 bases, with 11 bases between. Germline V gives CDR1 MGHRA, CDR2 YSYEKL. CDR3 amino acids: CASSQSTNDYGYTF. CDR3 bases: TGCGCCAGCAGCCAGAGTACTAACGACTATGGCTACACCTTC.

The genes are TRBV19 and TRBJ1-1, with D perhaps matching TRBD1 (5 bases). The CDR3 is 13 amino acids. Germline CDR1 reads LNHDA; CDR2 reads SQIVND (reference sequence). The ends were cut back, 4 bases at V and 7 bases at J, with 13 bases in the middle. DNA for the CDR3: TGTGCCAGTAGTACGCCCGGGGGAAATGAAGCTTTCTTT. As protein: CASSTPGGNEAFF. The full variable domain, with the rest looked up from reference TRBV19 and TRBJ1-1, is DGGITQSPKYLFRKEGQNVTLSCEQNLNHDAMYWYRQDPGQGLRLIYYSQIVNDFQKGDIAEGYSVSREKKESFPLTVTSAQKNPTAFYLCASSTPGGNEAFFGQGTRLTVV.

Ten or more counts support this clone. V and J are TRBV9 and TRBJ2-2, with TRBD1 matching 7 bases. The CDR3 runs to 16 residues. The V gene's germline CDR1 is SGDLS and CDR2 YYNGEE. V was clipped by 4 bases and J by 5 bases; unmatched bases: 11. The CDR3 spells CASSKQTGEGTGELFF. The CDR3 coding sequence is TGTGCCAGCAGCAAACAAACAGGGGAAGGGACCGGGGAGCTGTTTTTT.

The chain couples TRBV7-9 to TRBJ2-6; 9 bases line up with TRBD1. This CDR3 has 19 residues. Trimming at V came to 4 bases and at J to 1 base, leaving 11 bases not matched to a gene. The V gene's germline CDR1 is SEHNR and CDR2 FQNEAQ (reference sequence). The DNA of the CDR3 is TGTGCCAGCAGCTCCGACTCGGGACAGGGTATATCTGGGGCCAACGTCCTGACTTTC. It codes for CASSSDSGQGISGANVLTF. Drawing the rest from reference TRBV7-9 and TRBJ2-6, the complete variable domain is DTGVSQNPRHKITKRGQNVTFRCDPISEHNRLYWYRQTLGQGPEFLTYFQNEAQLEKSRLLSDRFSAERPKGSFSTLEIQRTEQGDSAMYLCASSSDSGQGISGANVLTFGAGSRLTVL.

This chain uses TRBV6-6 with TRBJ1-3; no clear D gene. V was cut by 5 bases and J by 2 bases, with 16 bases left in between. The CDR3 runs 16 residues. Per the germline V gene, CDR1 is MNHNY and CDR2 is SVGAGI (reference sequence). CDR3 nucleotide sequence: TGTGCCAGCAGTCCTTACAGCTCTACGGCTGGAAACACCATATATTTT. Protein: CASSPYSSTAGNTIYF.

This chain uses TRBV7-3 with TRBJ2-2; 7 bases line up with TRBD2. CDR1 SGHTA and CDR2 FQGTGA come from the germline V gene. The CDR3 is made up of 16 amino acids. Trimming at V came to 4 bases and at J to 2 bases, leaving 7 bases not matched to a gene. The CDR3 is CASSSHGGGNTGELFF. The CDR3 DNA reads as TGTGCCAGCAGCTCACACGGCGGGGGAAACACCGGGGAGCTGTTTTTT.

CDR3 coding DNA: TGTGCCAGCAGCTCCGACGGGTGGGGAGGCGAAAACATTCAGTACTTC. Its translation: CASSSDGWGGENIQYF. V usage is TRBV7-9 and J usage is TRBJ2-4; D may be TRBD2 (6 bases). V lost 4 bases and J 5 bases, leaving 18 bases between the germline ends. This CDR3 comprises 16 residues. The germline V gene has CDR1 SEHNR and CDR2 FQNEAQ (reference sequence).

The chain is built from TRBV10-3 and TRBJ1-5, with TRBD1 matching over 7 bases. CDR3 length: 14 amino acids. V was pared by 4 bases and J by 4 bases, with 4 bases of the junction left unmatched. Germline V CDR1 and CDR2: ENHRY, SYGVKD. This CDR3 is CAISGDRDNQPQHF. CDR3 DNA: TGTGCCATCAGTGGTGACAGGGATAATCAGCCCCAGCATTTT.

V is TRBV19 and J is TRBJ1-1; maybe TRBD1 (5 bases). Germline lookup yields CDR1 LNHDA and CDR2 SQIVND (reference sequence). The V and J ends lost 5 bases and 6 bases respectively, with 13 bases between them. There are 13 residues in the CDR3. In nucleotides, the CDR3 is TGTGCCAGTAGTGAGACGGGGGAACCTGAAGCTTTCTTT. It specifies CASSETGEPEAFF. The full variable domain, its missing parts supplied by reference TRBV19 and TRBJ1-1, is DGGITQSPKYLFRKEGQNVTLSCEQNLNHDAMYWYRQDPGQGLRLIYYSQIVNDFQKGDIAEGYSVSREKKESFPLTVTSAQKNPTAFYLCASSETGEPEAFFGQGTRLTVV.

The CDR3 sequence is CASGPGQGQETQYF. CDR3 bases: TGTGCCAGCGGACCGGGGCAGGGGCAAGAGACCCAGTACTTC. The chain recombines TRBV19 with TRBJ2-5, with a weak D call TRBD1 (6 bases). The CDR3 spans 14 residues. The germline gives CDR1 LNHDA, CDR2 SQIVND (reference sequence). Between the trimmed V and J ends, which lost 9 bases and 2 bases, there was a span of 16 bases. Full variable domain (outside the CDR3, taken from reference TRBV19 and TRBJ2-5): DGGITQSPKYLFRKEGQNVTLSCEQNLNHDAMYWYRQDPGQGLRLIYYSQIVNDFQKGDIAEGYSVSREKKESFPLTVTSAQKNPTAFYLCASGPGQGQETQYFGPGTRLLVL.